This entry concerns a single T cell receptor (beta chain). The sample belongs to a study of cytomegalovirus exposure and HLA in healthy donors. The germline gives CDR1 SGHVS, CDR2 FQNEAQ. CDR3 length equals 15 residues. V lost 5 bases to trimming and J lost 7 bases, with 20 bases between them. The PCR had 60 Vbeta and 13 Jbeta primers. Profiled with immunoSEQ multiplex PCR; TCRdb holds only in-frame clones, not every one. The sample holds 150,000 to 200,000 clones, about 86% seen once. The origin of this receptor is a woman aged 18-29 years in good health and CMV-seronegative. Sequencing used PBMCs. This sequence joins TRBV7-8 and TRBJ1-2; possibly TRBD1 for D (5 bases). CDR3 loop: CASSATLGRPSGYTF. The CDR3 coding sequence is TGTGCCAGCAGCGCCACACTGGGGCGGCCCTCTGGCTACACCTTC.